This TCR beta chain was observed in a study of Ad26.COV2.S vaccination and SARS-CoV-2 variants. Across the study: Doses of Ad26.COV2.S were injected into muscle once or twice, 56 days apart. Study-level results: In vaccinated individuals, spike-specific CD8+ and CD4+ T cell responses reportedly displayed substantial breadth.

Described treatment: about 20 received Ad26.COV2.S at low or high dose, single or two shots; roughly five received placebo; per-sample allocation not given. The samples were gathered on day 63 after the first injection of vaccine or placebo. Repertoires were generated with immunoSEQ multiplex PCR, while TCRdb's copy carries only in-frame clones and drops some. The data show some 480,000 clones, around 88% seen once. The CDR3 spans 16 residues. Germline V lookup: CDR1 SGHAT, CDR2 FQNNGV. Trimming cost V 3 bases and J 2 bases, with 13 bases left between them. As regards this clone: Its specificity is unknown.

V usage is TRBV11-2 and J usage is TRBJ1-4, with D possibly matching TRBD1 (5 bases). Sample: peripheral blood, taken in a trial of Ad26.COV2.S vaccine versus placebo. This receptor was identified in a person aged 18-65 years who received the Ad26.COV2.S COVID-19 vaccine or a placebo. The CDR3 spells CASSFLGGGTNEKLFF. As DNA, the CDR3 is TGTGCCAGCAGCTTTCTCGGGGGGGGGACTAATGAAAAACTGTTTTTT.